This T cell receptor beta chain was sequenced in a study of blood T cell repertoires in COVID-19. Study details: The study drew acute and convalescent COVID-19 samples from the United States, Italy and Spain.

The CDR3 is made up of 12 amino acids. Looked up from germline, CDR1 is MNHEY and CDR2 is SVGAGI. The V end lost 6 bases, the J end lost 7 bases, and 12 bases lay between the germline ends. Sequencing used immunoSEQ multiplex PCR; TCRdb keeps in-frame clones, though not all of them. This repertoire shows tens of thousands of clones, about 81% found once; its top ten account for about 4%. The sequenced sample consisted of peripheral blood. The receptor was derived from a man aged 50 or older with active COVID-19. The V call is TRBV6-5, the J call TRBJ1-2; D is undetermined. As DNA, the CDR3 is TGTGCCAGCAGGGGCCAAGCTGCTGGCTACACCTTC. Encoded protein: CASRGQAAGYTF.